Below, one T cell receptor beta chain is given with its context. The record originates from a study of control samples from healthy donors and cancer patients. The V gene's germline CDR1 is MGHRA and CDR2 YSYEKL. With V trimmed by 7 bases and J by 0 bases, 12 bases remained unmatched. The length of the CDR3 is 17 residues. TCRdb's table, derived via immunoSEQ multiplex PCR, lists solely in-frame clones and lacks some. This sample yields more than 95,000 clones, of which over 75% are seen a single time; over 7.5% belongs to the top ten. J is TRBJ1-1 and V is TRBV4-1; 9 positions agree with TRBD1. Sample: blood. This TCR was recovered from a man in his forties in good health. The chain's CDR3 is CASTDGTGRKMNTEAFF. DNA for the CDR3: TGCGCCAGCACAGATGGGACAGGGAGGAAGATGAACACTGAAGCTTTCTTT.